These T cell receptor beta chains were read from a single sample in a study of a mutant IDH1 vaccine in newly diagnosed glioma. The table came from immunoSEQ multiplex PCR; TCRdb's copy has only in-frame clones and leaves some out. The sample carries around 56,000 clones, roughly 82% recorded once. No cognate antigen is known for these TCRs. The sample here was PBMCs, taken from a glioma patient whose treatment included an IDH1 peptide vaccine. The receptors originated from a woman under 30 with glioma. Some clones in this sample may be carry-over from other donors' samples. The CDR3 runs from the conserved cysteine through the conserved F or W. A D gene is named only where the DNA matches it firmly. Some rows have no size entry. The others give once, few or many, or a class for an expanded clone.

clone size	J gene	V gene	D gene	CDR3 protein	CDR3 DNA
NA	TRBJ1-5	TRBV28	NA	CASSRRGGHHQPQHF	TGTGCCAGCAGCCGCCGGGGAGGACATCATCAGCCCCAGCATTTT
NA	TRBJ2-7	TRBV19	NA	CASSITLRNSYEQYF	TGTGCCAGTAGTATAACCCTTCGAAATTCCTACGAGCAGTACTTC
NA	TRBJ2-7	TRBV5-1	NA	CASSLNPLYGQYF	TGCGCCAGCAGCTTGAACCCTTTATACGGGCAGTACTTC
NA	TRBJ2-3	TRBV30	NA	CAWSTLTSTDTQYF	TGTGCCTGGAGTACACTTACGAGCACAGATACGCAGTATTTT
few	TRBJ2-5	TRBV5-1	NA	CASSLRLAGQETQYF	TGCGCCAGCAGCTTGCGGCTCGCTGGACAAGAGACCCAGTACTTC
NA	TRBJ2-7	TRBV13	TRBD2	CASSPGTSGGTREQYF	TGTGCCAGCAGCCCTGGGACTAGCGGGGGGACTAGGGAGCAGTACTTC
NA	TRBJ2-7	TRBV7-9	NA	CASSWGLSSSYEQYF	TGTGCCAGCAGCTGGGGACTCTCAAGCTCCTACGAGCAGTACTTC
NA	TRBJ1-4	TRBV30	NA	CAGGGLREKLFF	TGTGCCGGCGGGGGCTTACGGGAAAAACTGTTTTTT
NA	TRBJ2-7	TRBV5-1	TRBD1	CASSEGQLPYEQYF	TGCGCCAGCAGCGAGGGACAGCTCCCTTACGAGCAGTACTTC
NA	TRBJ1-1	TRBV7-2	NA	CASSVRLNTEAFF	TGTGCCAGCAGCGTGAGATTGAACACTGAAGCTTTCTTT
NA	TRBJ1-1	TRBV5-1	NA	CASSLGGRMNTEAFF	TGCGCCAGCAGCTTGGGGGGGCGGATGAACACTGAAGCTTTCTTT
NA	TRBJ2-7	TRBV6-5	NA	CASTGSPLGAGEQYF	TGTGCCAGCACCGGTTCTCCGCTCGGGGCTGGCGAGCAGTACTTC
NA	TRBJ2-7	TRBV7-2	TRBD1	CASSSSGTGFSYEQYF	TGTGCCAGCAGCTCATCCGGGACAGGGTTTTCCTACGAGCAGTACTTC
NA	TRBJ1-1	TRBV23-1	TRBD1	CASSQSRTGEAFF	TGCGCCAGCAGTCAATCGAGGACAGGGGAAGCTTTCTTT
NA	TRBJ2-7	TRBV18	NA	CASSSNTGAVSYEQYF	TGTGCCAGCTCATCGAATACAGGAGCCGTCTCCTACGAGCAGTACTTC
NA	TRBJ1-4	TRBV7-9	NA	CASSHPQGAISEKLFF	TGTGCCAGCAGCCACCCTCAGGGTGCGATCAGCGAAAAACTGTTTTTT
once	TRBJ1-1	TRBV5-1	TRBD1	CASSRGFDRVNTEAFF	TGCGCCAGCAGCCGAGGGTTCGACAGGGTGAACACTGAAGCTTTCTTT
NA	TRBJ1-2	TRBV7-9	TRBD1	CASSLGTGYNYGYTF	TGTGCCAGCAGCCTAGGGACAGGCTACAACTATGGCTACACCTTC
NA	TRBJ1-4	TRBV28	NA	CASSGTRGEKLFF	TGTGCCAGCAGTGGAACGAGGGGGGAAAAACTGTTTTTT
NA	TRBJ1-4	TRBV7-8	TRBD1	CASSLDRVRANEKLFF	TGTGCCAGCAGCCTGGACAGGGTGAGGGCTAATGAAAAACTGTTTTTT
once	TRBJ2-5	TRBV19	NA	CASSIGFGGTQETQYF	TGTGCCAGTAGTATAGGCTTTGGGGGGACCCAAGAGACCCAGTACTTC
NA	TRBJ1-2	TRBV9	NA	CASSDNYGYTF	TGTGCCAGCAGCGACAACTATGGCTACACCTTC
NA	TRBJ2-2	TRBV2	NA	CASTDHYTGELFF	TGTGCCAGCACCGACCATTACACCGGGGAGCTGTTTTTT
NA	TRBJ2-6	TRBV6-4	NA	CASSPSGRSGANVLTF	TGTGCCAGCAGTCCGAGTGGAAGATCTGGGGCCAACGTCCTGACTTTC
NA	TRBJ1-1	TRBV5-5	TRBD1	CASSPRQGLNTEAFF	TGTGCCAGCAGCCCACGACAGGGCTTGAACACTGAAGCTTTCTTT
NA	TRBJ2-7	TRBV11-2	NA	CASSINYEQYF	TGTGCCAGCAGCATCAATTACGAGCAGTACTTC
NA	TRBJ2-7	TRBV6-6	NA	CASSYGGGSEQYF	TGTGCCAGCAGTTACGGGGGAGGATCCGAGCAGTACTTC
few	TRBJ1-1	TRBV7-8	NA	CASTVTPGAFF	TGTGCCAGCACCGTGACTCCAGGAGCTTTCTTT
NA	TRBJ2-5	TRBV11-2	TRBD2	CASSTGLAPEETQYF	TGTGCCAGCAGCACAGGACTAGCTCCGGAAGAGACCCAGTACTTC
once	TRBJ1-2	TRBV5-4	NA	CASSLIGQNYGYTF	TGTGCCAGCAGCTTGATCGGACAGAACTATGGCTACACCTTC
NA	TRBJ2-1	TRBV18	NA	CASSLGKSEQFF	TGTGCCAGCTCACTGGGGAAGAGTGAGCAGTTCTTC
NA	TRBJ1-2	TRBV4-3	NA	CASNQDPAGNYGYTF	TGCGCCAGCAACCAAGATCCCGCAGGGAACTATGGCTACACCTTC
once	TRBJ2-7	TRBV30	NA	CAWSSGYEQYF	TGTGCCTGGAGTTCAGGGTACGAGCAGTACTTC
once	TRBJ1-2	TRBV18	TRBD1	CASSPDPTGRLYGYTF	TGTGCCAGCTCACCCGACCCGACAGGGCGGCTCTATGGCTACACCTTC
few	TRBJ1-2	TRBV6-5	NA	CATRLYGYTF	TGTGCCACCCGACTCTATGGCTACACCTTC
NA	TRBJ1-1	TRBV2	NA	CASSVLIMNTEAFF	TGTGCCAGCTCGGTTCTCATCATGAACACTGAAGCTTTCTTT
NA	TRBJ2-3	TRBV29-1	TRBD2	CSVLGGGRATDTQYF	TGCAGCGTCCTTGGGGGCGGGAGGGCCACAGATACGCAGTATTTT
NA	TRBJ1-5	TRBV4-2	NA	CASSQDRRNNQPQHF	TGTGCCAGCAGCCAAGATCGTCGGAACAATCAGCCCCAGCATTTT
NA	TRBJ2-7	TRBV5-4	TRBD1	CASSSGTGPYEQYF	TGTGCCAGCAGCTCCGGGACAGGGCCCTACGAGCAGTACTTC
few	TRBJ2-1	TRBV11-2	NA	CASSLGSEGNEQFF	TGTGCCAGCAGCTTAGGTAGCGAAGGGAATGAGCAGTTCTTC
NA	TRBJ2-2	TRBV9	NA	CASSVEGASTGELFF	TGTGCCAGCAGCGTAGAAGGGGCTAGCACCGGGGAGCTGTTTTTT
NA	TRBJ2-3	TRBV7-7	NA	CASSTPDYSGLGDTQYF	TGTGCTAGCAGCACCCCGGACTACTCGGGATTGGGAGATACGCAGTATTTT
once	TRBJ1-2	TRBV6-6	TRBD1	CASSSSGTGPLYTF	TGTGCCAGCAGTTCCTCCGGGACAGGCCCCTTGTACACCTTC
NA	TRBJ1-1	TRBV30	NA	CAWSPRVGGGTEAFF	TGTGCCTGGTCCCCCAGGGTTGGGGGTGGGACTGAAGCTTTCTTT
few	TRBJ2-6	TRBV5-1	NA	CASRFSSGANVLTF	TGCGCCAGCAGGTTTAGCTCTGGGGCCAACGTCCTGACTTTC
NA	TRBJ2-3	TRBV5-1	NA	CASSLTAPDTQYF	TGCGCCAGCAGCTTGACAGCCCCAGATACGCAGTATTTT
NA	TRBJ1-2	TRBV2	NA	CASSVAGYNYGYTF	TGTGCCAGCAGTGTGGCGGGATATAACTATGGCTACACCTTC
NA	TRBJ1-5	TRBV19	NA	CASSAESNQPQHF	TGTGCCAGTAGTGCCGAGAGCAATCAGCCCCAGCATTTT
NA	TRBJ1-2	TRBV7-2	TRBD1	CASSLGAQGALGYTF	TGTGCCAGCAGCTTAGGGGCACAGGGGGCTTTAGGCTACACCTTC
NA	TRBJ1-5	TRBV4-3	NA	CASSRVDRTYDNQPQHF	TGCGCCAGCAGCCGGGTTGACAGGACCTATGACAATCAGCCCCAGCATTTT
NA	TRBJ2-5	TRBV7-6	TRBD2	CASSSRRTSGQETQYF	TGTGCCAGCAGCTCCCGGCGGACTAGCGGACAAGAGACCCAGTACTTC
NA	TRBJ1-4	TRBV4-3	NA	CASSQRPGQPEKLFF	TGCGCCAGCAGCCAGCGTCCGGGACAACCCGAAAAACTGTTTTTT
NA	TRBJ1-2	TRBV7-9	TRBD1	CASSFLPDRGDGYTF	TGTGCCAGCAGCTTCTTACCAGACAGGGGAGATGGCTACACCTTC
NA	TRBJ1-5	TRBV27	TRBD1	CASSLEGQGNQPQHF	TGTGCCAGCAGTTTAGAGGGACAGGGCAATCAGCCCCAGCATTTT
NA	TRBJ1-6	TRBV7-2	NA	CASSSYDNSPLHF	TGTGCCAGCAGCTCCTATGACAACTCACCCCTCCACTTT